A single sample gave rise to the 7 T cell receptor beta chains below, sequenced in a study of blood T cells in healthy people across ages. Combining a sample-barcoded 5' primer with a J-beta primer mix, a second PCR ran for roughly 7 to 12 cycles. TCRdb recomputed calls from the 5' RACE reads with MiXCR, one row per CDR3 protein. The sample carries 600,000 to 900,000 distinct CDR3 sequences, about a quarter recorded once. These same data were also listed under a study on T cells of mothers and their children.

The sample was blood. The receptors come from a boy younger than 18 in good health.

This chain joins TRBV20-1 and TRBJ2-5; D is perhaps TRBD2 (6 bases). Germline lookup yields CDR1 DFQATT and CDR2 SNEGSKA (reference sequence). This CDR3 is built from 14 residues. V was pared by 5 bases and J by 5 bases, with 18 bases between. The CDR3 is CSAPNRLDLETQYF. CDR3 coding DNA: TGCAGTGCTCCAAACCGACTAGACTTGGAGACCCAGTACTTC.

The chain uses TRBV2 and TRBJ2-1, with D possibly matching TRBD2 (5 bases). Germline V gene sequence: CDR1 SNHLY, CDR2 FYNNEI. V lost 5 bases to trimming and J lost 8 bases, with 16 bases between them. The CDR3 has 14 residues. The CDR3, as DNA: TGTGCCAGCAGTCCTAGGACTCTTGTGGATGAGCAGTTCTTC. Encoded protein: CASSPRTLVDEQFF.

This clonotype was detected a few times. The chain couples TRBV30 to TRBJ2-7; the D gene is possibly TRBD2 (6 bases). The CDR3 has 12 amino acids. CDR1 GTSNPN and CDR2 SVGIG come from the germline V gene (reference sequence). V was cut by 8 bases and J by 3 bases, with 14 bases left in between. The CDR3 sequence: CAGFGGDYEQYF. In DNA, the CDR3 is TGTGCCGGATTTGGCGGGGACTACGAGCAGTACTTC.

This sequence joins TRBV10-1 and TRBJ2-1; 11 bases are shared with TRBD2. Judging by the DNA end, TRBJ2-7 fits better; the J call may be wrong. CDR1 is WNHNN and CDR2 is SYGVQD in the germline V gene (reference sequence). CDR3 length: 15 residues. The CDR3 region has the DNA TGCGCCAGCAGTGGAACTAGCGGGGGAGCGGCCGAGCAGTACTTC. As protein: CASSGTSGGAAEQYF.

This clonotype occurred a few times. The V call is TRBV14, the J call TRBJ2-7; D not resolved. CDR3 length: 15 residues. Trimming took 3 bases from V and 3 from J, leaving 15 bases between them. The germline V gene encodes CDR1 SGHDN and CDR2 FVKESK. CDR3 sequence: CASSQSGPAHYEQYF. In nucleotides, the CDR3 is TGTGCCAGCAGCCAGAGTGGACCGGCTCACTACGAGCAGTACTTC.

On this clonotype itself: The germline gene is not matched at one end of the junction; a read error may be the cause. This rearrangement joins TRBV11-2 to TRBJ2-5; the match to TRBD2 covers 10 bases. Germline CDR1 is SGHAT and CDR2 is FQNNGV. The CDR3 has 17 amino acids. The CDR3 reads CAGSLDKSGGAAETQYF. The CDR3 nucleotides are TGTGCCGGCAGCTTAGATAAGAGCGGGGGGGCGGCGGAGACCCAGTACTTC.

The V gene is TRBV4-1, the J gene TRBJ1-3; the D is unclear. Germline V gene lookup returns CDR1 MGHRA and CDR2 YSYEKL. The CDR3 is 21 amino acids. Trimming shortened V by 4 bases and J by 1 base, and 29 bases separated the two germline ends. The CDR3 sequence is CASSPILPRPGPEKSGNTIYF. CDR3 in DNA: TGCGCCAGCAGCCCTATACTCCCTAGACCGGGCCCCGAGAAATCTGGAAACACCATATATTTT.